One sample yielded the 15 T cell receptor beta chains listed below, sequenced in a study of shared clonotypes between healthy human individuals. This table comes from immunoSEQ multiplex PCR, and its TCRdb copy is limited to in-frame clones, with some not included. The sample carries just over 2,000,000 clones, roughly 94% recorded once. The specimen sequenced was naive CD4+ T cells sorted from blood. Documented subset: CD45RA+ positively selected. All receptors derive from a man between 18 and 35 years old in good health.

This clone has only one observation. The identical CDR3 is also encoded by other nucleotide sequences in the sample. This chain connects TRBV5-1 to TRBJ1-6, with D possibly matching TRBD1 (5 bases). Germline CDR1 SGHRS, CDR2 YFSETQ. CDR3 length: 15 residues. Trimming removed 0 bases at V and 7 bases at J, with 11 bases between. CDR3 in DNA: TGCGCCAGCAGCTTGGGGGGCTTAGGGAATTCACCCCTCCACTTT. Translating it yields CASSLGGLGNSPLHF.

The V and J genes are TRBV29-1 and TRBJ2-1, with 14 positions matching TRBD2. The CDR3 covers 15 residues. V was clipped by 5 bases and J by 9 bases; unmatched bases: 9. Germline V gene sequence: CDR1 SQVTM, CDR2 ANQGSEA. The DNA for the CDR3 is TGCAGCGTTCTACAGGGACTAGCGGGAGATGGTGAGCAGTTCTTC. Protein sequence: CSVLQGLAGDGEQFF.

For the CDR3, the DNA is TGTGCCAGCCTTGACCCAGGGGGCCCTGACACTGAAGCTTTCTTT. Its protein is CASLDPGGPDTEAFF. J is TRBJ1-1 and V is TRBV25-1; TRBD1 matches 8 bases. CDR1 is MGHDK, CDR2 SYGVNS, per germline. The trim removed 8 bases at V and 3 bases at J, leaving 11 bases unmatched. CDR3 size: 15 residues.

V is TRBV18 and J is TRBJ2-5; D remains unclear. Germline lookup yields CDR1 KGHSH and CDR2 LQKENI. The CDR3 has 14 residues. Trimming removed 3 bases from V and 2 bases from J, with 10 bases in between. The CDR3 nucleotides read TGTGCCAGCTCACCTTGGACGGAGCAAGAGACCCAGTACTTC. Protein product: CASSPWTEQETQYF. Full variable domain (outside the CDR3, taken from reference TRBV18 and TRBJ2-5): NAGVMQNPRHLVRRRGQEARLRCSPMKGHSHVYWYRQLPEEGLKFMVYLQKENIIDESGMPKERFSAEFPKEGPSILRIQQVVRGDSAAYFCASSPWTEQETQYFGPGTRLLVL.

This sequence joins TRBV2 and TRBJ1-1; D unresolved. This CDR3 has 13 amino acids. Trimming left V 3 bases short and J 2 bases short, with 7 bases between. Germline V CDR1 and CDR2: SNHLY, FYNNEI. The CDR3: CASSDRINTEAFF. CDR3 bases: TGTGCCAGCAGTGACAGGATAAACACTGAAGCTTTCTTT.

This clone was seen a few times. This chain connects TRBV7-9 to TRBJ2-5; D possibly matches TRBD1 or TRBD2 (5 bases each). Matching the DNA end better, TRBJ2-7 makes the J call doubtful. The germline CDR1 and CDR2 sequences are SEHNR and FQNEAQ (reference sequence). This CDR3 is built from 17 residues. CDR3 DNA sequence: TGTGCCAGCAGCTTAGTAACCGGGACCCGAAGGGACCACGAGCAGTACTTC. It yields the protein CASSLVTGTRRDHEQYF.

The V and J genes are TRBV7-2 and TRBJ2-3; 14 nucleotides align to TRBD2. Germline trimming cut 3 bases from V and 3 bases from J; bases unmatched to any gene: 8. Per the germline V gene, CDR1 is SGHTA and CDR2 is FQGNSA. The CDR3 length is 18 residues. The CDR3 region has the DNA TGTGCCAGCAGCTTGGGGACTAGCGGGAGAGCGATAACAGATACGCAGTATTTT. Translated, it gives CASSLGTSGRAITDTQYF.

The V call is TRBV4-3, the J call TRBJ2-1, with D unclear. V was pared by 5 bases and J by 8 bases, with 10 bases between. The CDR3 totals 12 residues. CDR1 and CDR2 (germline): LGHNA, YSLEER. This chain's CDR3 is CASSLMRDEQFF. CDR3 in DNA: TGCGCCAGCAGCTTAATGAGAGATGAGCAGTTCTTC.

The chain has TRBV7-2 and TRBJ2-5; TRBD1 or TRBD2 may be the D gene (5 bases each). Deletions cut 1 base from V and 1 base from J, with 10 bases between. The CDR3 extends over 15 amino acids. From germline, CDR1 is SGHTA and CDR2 FQGNSA. CDR3 protein: CASSLGGVLQETQYF. CDR3 DNA sequence: TGTGCCAGCAGCTTAGGAGGGGTCCTCCAAGAGACCCAGTACTTC.

This rearrangement joins TRBV6-1 to TRBJ1-2; TRBD1 matches at 7 bases. The CDR3 is made up of 15 amino acids. Germline V lookup: CDR1 MNHNS, CDR2 SASEGT. Germline trimming cut 5 bases from V and 4 bases from J; bases unmatched to any gene: 10. Here the CDR3 DNA reads TGTGCCAGCAGTCGCAGACAGGGAGAGATCTATGGCTACACCTTC. It translates to CASSRRQGEIYGYTF.

CDR3 amino acids: CASSQGTGARNTEAFF. In nucleotides, the CDR3 is TGTGCCAGCTCACAGGGGACGGGGGCGCGGAACACTGAAGCTTTCTTT. The chain carries TRBV18 and TRBJ1-1, with D tentatively TRBD1 (6 bases). V gave up 4 bases and J gave up 1 base, with 16 bases separating them. Germline values: CDR1 KGHSH, CDR2 LQKENI. The CDR3 sequence is 16 residues long.

The rearrangement joins TRBV5-8 to TRBJ1-3; a possible D gene is TRBD1 (6 bases). This CDR3 is 14 amino acids long. V lost 3 bases, J lost 7 bases, and 14 bases lay in between. The germline V gene has CDR1 SGHTS and CDR2 YDEGEE. The CDR3 region has the DNA TGTGCCAGCAGCTATACAGGGTCTCGGAACACCATATATTTT. This encodes CASSYTGSRNTIYF.

The chain employs TRBV4-1 and TRBJ1-6; D possibly corresponds to TRBD1 (5 bases). Germline values: CDR1 MGHRA, CDR2 YSYEKL. The CDR3 has 14 residues. V was trimmed by 1 base and J by 11 bases, leaving 12 bases between them. CDR3 in DNA: TGCGCCAGCAGCCAAGGCAGGGAAAAAACACCCCTCCACTTT. Protein product: CASSQGREKTPLHF.

The chain combines TRBV10-3 with TRBJ1-1; unclear D gene. Looked up from germline, CDR1 is ENHRY and CDR2 is SYGVKD. V was trimmed by 2 bases and J by 1 base, leaving 8 bases between them. The CDR3 length is 14 residues. For the CDR3, the DNA is TGTGCCATCAGTGAGCTGCGGGAGAACACTGAAGCTTTCTTT. Its protein is CAISELRENTEAFF.

CDR3 protein: CASSFSGGYYEQYF. In DNA form, the CDR3 reads TGTGCCAGCAGTTTTTCAGGGGGCTACTACGAGCAGTACTTC. The chain couples TRBV27 to TRBJ2-7; 8 nucleotides agree with TRBD1. The V gene's germline CDR1 is MNHEY and CDR2 SMNVEV (reference sequence). The V segment lost 3 bases and the J segment 3 bases; nucleotides outside the gene matches: 4. This CDR3 has 14 amino acids.